This T cell receptor (beta chain) was identified during a study of T cell changes during pregnancy in multiple sclerosis. The CDR3 is 14 amino acids. Germline V gives CDR1 LGHNT, CDR2 FRNRAP. Trimming removed 5 bases from V and 4 bases from J, with 11 bases in between. The data were produced by immunoSEQ multiplex PCR, yet TCRdb's version contains in-frame clones alone and is incomplete. The top ten clones hold approximately 0.49% of a sample with tens of thousands of clones, 94% of them seen once. V is TRBV12-5 and J is TRBJ2-2; D possibly corresponds to TRBD2 (6 bases). The sample was CD4+ T cells from peripheral blood mononuclear cells, taken in the first trimester of pregnancy. The TCR comes from a female donor with multiple sclerosis, enrolled in a pregnancy study. Here the CDR3 DNA reads TGTGCTAGTGGTCAGGGACTTTCCACCGGGGAGCTGTTTTTT. Amino acid sequence: CASGQGLSTGELFF.